The text below deals with one TCR beta chain. The entry originates in a study of T cells expressing NK-cell markers. Study-level background: In sorted CD3+CD56+NKG2C+, CD3+CD56+NKG2C- and CD3+CD56-NKG2C+ T cells, TCR beta repertoires were obtained.

Germline V CDR1 and CDR2: SGHRS, YFSETQ. The CDR3 has 20 residues. After re-calling the 5' RACE reads, TCRdb lists one entry per CDR3 protein, DNA absent. This sample's table has 350,000 to 450,000 distinct CDR3 sequences. The receptor comes from a man between 18 and 69 years old in good health. This chain links TRBV5-1 with TRBJ2-2; TCRdb indicates TRBD2, and absent DNA this call remains unverified. Sequencing used blood T cells: a sorted CD56 or NKG2C T cell subset, CD4+ or CD8+ T cells, or bulk PBMC T cells (not recorded which). The CDR3 sequence is CASSLDLVRLAGSNTGELFF.